Listed below are T cell receptor beta chains from one sample, sequenced in a study of T cell responses to AZD1222 COVID-19 vaccine. Clones were read by immunoSEQ multiplex PCR, and TCRdb kept only the in-frame ones, dropping some. The sample lists some 140,000 clones, about 86% occurring once. The source material was peripheral blood, sampled on day 0 of MenACWY control vaccination. These TCRs come from an adult in good health. CDR3s include the opening cysteine and the closing phenylalanine or tryptophan. The order of the fields is J gene, clone size, V gene, CDR3 protein. The size entry is marked missing in some rows and otherwise reads once, few, many or a size class.

j_gene: TRBJ1-2
abundance: .
v_gene: TRBV5-6
CDR3aa: CASSFSTGGPYGYTF

j_gene: TRBJ1-1
abundance: .
v_gene: TRBV28
CDR3aa: CASRGTGNTEAFF

j_gene: TRBJ1-4
abundance: .
v_gene: TRBV5-1
CDR3aa: CASSQGTGNEKLFF

j_gene: TRBJ2-2
abundance: .
v_gene: TRBV12-3/TRBV12-4
CDR3aa: CASRVQGSGELFF

j_gene: TRBJ2-5
abundance: .
v_gene: TRBV19
CDR3aa: CAIKARETQYF

j_gene: TRBJ1-2
abundance: once
v_gene: TRBV27
CDR3aa: CAGLTWTGFGYTF

j_gene: TRBJ2-5
abundance: .
v_gene: TRBV7-9
CDR3aa: CASSLGTGAPRGTQYF

j_gene: TRBJ1-1
abundance: .
v_gene: TRBV6-2/TRBV6-3
CDR3aa: CASSLFDTEAFF

j_gene: TRBJ1-2
abundance: once
v_gene: TRBV7-9
CDR3aa: CASSLEGYGYTF

j_gene: TRBJ2-7
abundance: .
v_gene: TRBV11-3
CDR3aa: CASSYEQSSYEQYF

j_gene: TRBJ2-5
abundance: .
v_gene: TRBV2
CDR3aa: CASNEGAKMETQYF

j_gene: TRBJ2-1
abundance: .
v_gene: TRBV27
CDR3aa: CASSPSGGSYNEQFF

j_gene: TRBJ1-4
abundance: .
v_gene: TRBV4-1
CDR3aa: CASSHSSGEKLFF

j_gene: TRBJ2-5
abundance: .
v_gene: TRBV5-1
CDR3aa: CASSQGRETQYF

j_gene: TRBJ1-5
abundance: .
v_gene: TRBV27
CDR3aa: CASSFRGGGQPQHF

j_gene: TRBJ1-3
abundance: .
v_gene: TRBV4-1
CDR3aa: CASSPSGIRAGRSGNTIYF

j_gene: TRBJ2-3
abundance: .
v_gene: TRBV14
CDR3aa: CASSQLGSTDTQYF

j_gene: TRBJ1-5
abundance: .
v_gene: TRBV7-9
CDR3aa: CASSMTGDQPQHF

j_gene: TRBJ2-3
abundance: .
v_gene: TRBV3-1/TRBV3-2
CDR3aa: CASSQDLTSARVTDTQYF

j_gene: TRBJ1-2
abundance: .
v_gene: TRBV5-4
CDR3aa: CASSSGGGTTYGYTF

j_gene: TRBJ2-1
abundance: .
v_gene: TRBV3-1/TRBV3-2
CDR3aa: CASRVLTGGGQNEQFF

j_gene: TRBJ2-1
abundance: once
v_gene: TRBV4-2
CDR3aa: CASSQDSSAGNNEQFF

j_gene: TRBJ2-2
abundance: .
v_gene: TRBV28
CDR3aa: CASTLYGSTGELFF

j_gene: TRBJ1-6
abundance: .
v_gene: TRBV27
CDR3aa: CASSLSPTGDSPLHF

j_gene: TRBJ1-2
abundance: .
v_gene: TRBV6-6
CDR3aa: CASSYSGQGSYGYTF

j_gene: TRBJ1-1
abundance: .
v_gene: TRBV30
CDR3aa: CAWIGQGPEAFF

j_gene: TRBJ2-7
abundance: once
v_gene: TRBV19
CDR3aa: CASSNDSRGLYEQYF

j_gene: TRBJ2-1
abundance: once
v_gene: TRBV4-1
CDR3aa: CASSFGGGVNEQFF

j_gene: TRBJ2-7
abundance: .
v_gene: TRBV6-6
CDR3aa: CASSVPGLASYEQYF

j_gene: TRBJ1-4
abundance: .
v_gene: TRBV30
CDR3aa: CAWSGRNREEKLFF

j_gene: TRBJ2-7
abundance: .
v_gene: TRBV9
CDR3aa: CASSIGQGANYEQYF

j_gene: TRBJ1-5
abundance: .
v_gene: TRBV7-8
CDR3aa: CASRRGIGGNQPQHF

j_gene: TRBJ1-2
abundance: .
v_gene: TRBV19
CDR3aa: CASEAGLNYGYTF